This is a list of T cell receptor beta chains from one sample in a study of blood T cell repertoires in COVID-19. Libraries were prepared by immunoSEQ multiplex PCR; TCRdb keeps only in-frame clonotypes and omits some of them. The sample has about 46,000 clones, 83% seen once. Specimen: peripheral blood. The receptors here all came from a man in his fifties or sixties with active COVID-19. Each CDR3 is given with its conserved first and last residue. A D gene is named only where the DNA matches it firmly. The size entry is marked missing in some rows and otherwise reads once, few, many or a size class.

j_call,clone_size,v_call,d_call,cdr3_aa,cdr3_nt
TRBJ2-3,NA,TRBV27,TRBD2,CASSLSTSGTTDTQYF,TGTGCCAGCAGTTTATCTACTAGCGGGACAACAGATACGCAGTATTTT
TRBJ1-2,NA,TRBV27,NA,CASSLYRTANGYTF,TGTGCCAGCAGTTTATACCGGACAGCGAATGGCTACACCTTC
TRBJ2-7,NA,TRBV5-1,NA,CASSLDHRGEQYF,TGCGCCAGCAGCTTGGACCATCGGGGCGAGCAGTACTTC
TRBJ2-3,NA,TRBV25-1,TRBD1,CASSGGQGGVTDTQYF,TGTGCCAGCAGTGGAGGACAGGGGGGGGTGACAGATACGCAGTATTTT
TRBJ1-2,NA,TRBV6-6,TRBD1,CASSRMTGIANYGYTF,TGTGCCAGCAGTCGAATGACAGGGATAGCTAACTATGGCTACACCTTC
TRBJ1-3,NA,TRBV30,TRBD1,CAWSSGQGEYTIYF,TGTGCCTGGAGTTCGGGGCAGGGGGAATACACCATATATTTT
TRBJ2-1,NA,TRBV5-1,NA,CASSLDSNEQFF,TGCGCCAGCAGCTTGGACAGCAATGAGCAGTTCTTC
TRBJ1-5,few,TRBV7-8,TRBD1,CASSGPGTANSNQPQHF,TGTGCCAGCAGCGGCCCCGGGACAGCAAATAGCAATCAGCCCCAGCATTTT
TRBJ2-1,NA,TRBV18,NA,CASSLQGLNEQFF,TGTGCCAGCTCACTCCAGGGGCTCAATGAGCAGTTCTTC
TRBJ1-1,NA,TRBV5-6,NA,CASSLFAEAFF,TGTGCCAGCAGCCTCTTTGCTGAAGCTTTCTTT
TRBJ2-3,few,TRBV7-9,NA,CASSSPPWTGDTDTQYF,TGTGCCAGCAGCAGCCCCCCTTGGACGGGAGACACAGATACGCAGTATTTT
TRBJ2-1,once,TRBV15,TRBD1,CATSQDRGRLSYNEQFF,TGTGCCACCAGCCAAGACAGGGGGCGACTATCCTACAATGAGCAGTTCTTC
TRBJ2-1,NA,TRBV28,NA,CASSLRGYSYNEQFF,TGTGCCAGCAGTTTAAGAGGGTACTCCTACAATGAGCAGTTCTTC
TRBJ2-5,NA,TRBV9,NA,CASSTNVGVETQYF,TGTGCCAGCAGCACCAACGTAGGGGTGGAGACCCAGTACTTC
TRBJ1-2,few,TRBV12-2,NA,CASRLDTALYGYTF,TGTGCAAGTCGCTTAGATACAGCCCTGTATGGCTACACCTTC
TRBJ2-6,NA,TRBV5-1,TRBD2,CASSLEFLAGVSGANVLTF,TGCGCCAGCAGCTTGGAATTCCTAGCGGGAGTATCGGGGGCCAACGTCCTGACTTTC
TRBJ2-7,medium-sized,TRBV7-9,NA,CASSSPTGYEQYF,TGTGCCAGCAGTTCCCCGACTGGCTACGAGCAGTACTTC
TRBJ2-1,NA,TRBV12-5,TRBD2,CASATSDSYNEQFF,TGTGCTAGTGCCACTAGCGACTCCTACAATGAGCAGTTCTTC
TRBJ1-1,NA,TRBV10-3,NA,CAITRTQNTEAFF,TGTGCCATCACCCGGACACAGAACACTGAAGCTTTCTTT
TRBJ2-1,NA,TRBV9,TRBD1,CASSVAGGADEQFF,TGTGCCAGCAGCGTGGCAGGGGGCGCGGATGAGCAGTTCTTC
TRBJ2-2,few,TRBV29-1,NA,CSVPVAGELFF,TGCAGCGTTCCGGTGGCCGGGGAGCTGTTTTTT
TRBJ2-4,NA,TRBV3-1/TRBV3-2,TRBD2,CASSQVSGGGPKNIQYF,TGTGCCAGCAGCCAAGTTAGCGGGGGGGGACCCAAAAACATTCAGTACTTC
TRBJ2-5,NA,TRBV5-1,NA,CASSSGPGGQETQYF,TGCGCCAGCAGCTCCGGCCCAGGAGGACAAGAGACCCAGTACTTC
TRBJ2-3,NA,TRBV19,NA,CASSPLGQGRFTDTQYF,TGTGCCAGTAGTCCCCTGGGGCAGGGTAGATTCACAGATACGCAGTATTTT
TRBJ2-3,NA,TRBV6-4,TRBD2,CASSAGGHTDTQYF,TGTGCCAGCAGCGCGGGGGGGCACACAGATACGCAGTATTTT
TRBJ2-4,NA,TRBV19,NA,CASGPSGAHLAKNIQYF,TGTGCCAGTGGGCCGTCTGGGGCGCACCTAGCCAAAAACATTCAGTACTTC